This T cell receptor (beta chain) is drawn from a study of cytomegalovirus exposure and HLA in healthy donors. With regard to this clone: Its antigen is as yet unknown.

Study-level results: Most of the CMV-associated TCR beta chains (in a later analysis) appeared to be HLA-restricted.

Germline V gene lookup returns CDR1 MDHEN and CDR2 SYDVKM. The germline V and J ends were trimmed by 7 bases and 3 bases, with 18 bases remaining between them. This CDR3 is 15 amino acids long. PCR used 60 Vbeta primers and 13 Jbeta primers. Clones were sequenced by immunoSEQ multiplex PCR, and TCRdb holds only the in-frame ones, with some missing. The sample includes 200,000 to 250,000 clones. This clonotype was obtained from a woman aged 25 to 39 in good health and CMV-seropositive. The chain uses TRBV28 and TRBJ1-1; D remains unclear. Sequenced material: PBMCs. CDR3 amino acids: CASNGEQILDTEAFF. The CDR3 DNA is TGTGCCAGCAATGGGGAGCAGATACTTGACACTGAAGCTTTCTTT. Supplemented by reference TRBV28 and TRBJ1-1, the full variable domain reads DVKVTQSSRYLVKRTGEKVFLECVQDMDHENMFWYRQDPGLGLRLIYFSYDVKMKEKGDIPEGYSVSREKKERFSLILESASTNQTSMYLCASNGEQILDTEAFFGQGTRLTVV.